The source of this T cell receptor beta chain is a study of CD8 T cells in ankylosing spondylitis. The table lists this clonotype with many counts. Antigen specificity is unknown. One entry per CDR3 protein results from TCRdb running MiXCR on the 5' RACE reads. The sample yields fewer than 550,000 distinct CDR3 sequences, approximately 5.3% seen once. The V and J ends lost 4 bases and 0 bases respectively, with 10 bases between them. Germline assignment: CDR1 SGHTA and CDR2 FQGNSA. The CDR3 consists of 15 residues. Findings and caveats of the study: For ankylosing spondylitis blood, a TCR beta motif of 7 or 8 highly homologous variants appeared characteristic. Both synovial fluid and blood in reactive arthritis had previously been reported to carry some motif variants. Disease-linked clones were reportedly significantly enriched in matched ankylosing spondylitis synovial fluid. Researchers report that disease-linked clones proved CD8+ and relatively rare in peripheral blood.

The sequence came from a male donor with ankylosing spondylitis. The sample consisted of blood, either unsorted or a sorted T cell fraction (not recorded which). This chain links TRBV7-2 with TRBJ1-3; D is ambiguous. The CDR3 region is CASSYKVGSGNTIYF. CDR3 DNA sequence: TGTGCCAGCAGCTATAAGGTGGGCTCTGGAAACACCATATATTTT.